This T cell receptor (beta chain) was identified in a study of cytomegalovirus exposure and HLA in healthy donors. The repertoire was sequenced with immunoSEQ multiplex PCR; TCRdb's copy has only in-frame clones and lacks some. Altogether about 240,000 clones are present, 86% being singletons, with the ten largest covering roughly 1.2%. This TCR was sampled from a woman aged 25 to 39 in good health and CMV-seropositive. The sample taken for sequencing was PBMCs.

The CDR3 DNA is TGTGCCAGCAGCTTGGGAGAGAACACTGAAGCTTTCTTT. It codes for CASSLGENTEAFF. The chain joins TRBV5-4 to TRBJ1-1, with D unclear. CDR1 SGHNT and CDR2 YYREEE come from the germline V gene (reference sequence). With 0 bases removed from V and 1 base from J, the gap between germline ends came to 4 bases. The CDR3 consists of 13 residues. The full variable domain, in which reference TRBV5-4 and TRBJ1-1 provide the parts outside the CDR3, is ETGVTQSPTHLIKTRGQQVTLRCSSQSGHNTVSWYQQALGQGPQFIFQYYREEENGRGNFPPRFSGLQFPNYSSELNVNALELDDSALYLCASSLGENTEAFFGQGTRLTVV.